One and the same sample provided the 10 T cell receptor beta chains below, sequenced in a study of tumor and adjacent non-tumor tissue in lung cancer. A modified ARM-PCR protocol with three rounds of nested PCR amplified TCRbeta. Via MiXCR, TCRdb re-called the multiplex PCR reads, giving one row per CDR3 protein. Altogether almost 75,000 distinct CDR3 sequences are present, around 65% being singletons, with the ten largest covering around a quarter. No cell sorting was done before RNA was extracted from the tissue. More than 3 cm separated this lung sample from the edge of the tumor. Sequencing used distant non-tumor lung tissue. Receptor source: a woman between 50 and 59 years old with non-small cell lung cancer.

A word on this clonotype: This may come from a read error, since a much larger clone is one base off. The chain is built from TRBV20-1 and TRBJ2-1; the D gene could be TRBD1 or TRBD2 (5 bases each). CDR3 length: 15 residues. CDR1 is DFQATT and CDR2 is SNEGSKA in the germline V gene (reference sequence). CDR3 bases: TGCAGTGCTGCCTCGACTATGAGGGGCTACAATGAGCAGTCCTTC. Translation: CSAASTMRGYNEQSF.

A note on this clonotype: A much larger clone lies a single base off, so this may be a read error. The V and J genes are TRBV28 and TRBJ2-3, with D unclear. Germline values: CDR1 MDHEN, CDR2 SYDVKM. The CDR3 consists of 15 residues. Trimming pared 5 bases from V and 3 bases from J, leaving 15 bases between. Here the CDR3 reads CASSPRWSGTDTQYF. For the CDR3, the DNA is TGTGCCAGCAGTCCCAGGTGGAGTGGTACAGATACGCAGTATTTT.

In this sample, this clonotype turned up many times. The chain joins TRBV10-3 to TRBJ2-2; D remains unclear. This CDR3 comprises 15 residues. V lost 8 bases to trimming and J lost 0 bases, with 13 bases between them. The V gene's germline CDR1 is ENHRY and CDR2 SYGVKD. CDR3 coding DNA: TGTGCCATCCAGGACCGGCGGACGAACACCGGGGAGCTGTTTTTT. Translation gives CAIQDRRTNTGELFF.

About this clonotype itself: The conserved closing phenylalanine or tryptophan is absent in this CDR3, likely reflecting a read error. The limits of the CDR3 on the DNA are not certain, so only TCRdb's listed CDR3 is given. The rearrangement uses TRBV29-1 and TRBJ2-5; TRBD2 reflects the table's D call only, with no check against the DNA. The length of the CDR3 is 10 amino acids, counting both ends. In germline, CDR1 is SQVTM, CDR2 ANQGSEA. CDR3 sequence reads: CSVTTPRTLL.

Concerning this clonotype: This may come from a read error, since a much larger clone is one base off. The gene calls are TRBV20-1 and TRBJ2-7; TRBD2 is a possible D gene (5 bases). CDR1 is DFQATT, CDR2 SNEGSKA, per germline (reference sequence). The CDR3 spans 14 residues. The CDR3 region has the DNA TGCGGTGCTAGCATCTTGTCAACCGCTCGAGAGCAGTACTTC. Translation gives CGASILSTAREQYF.

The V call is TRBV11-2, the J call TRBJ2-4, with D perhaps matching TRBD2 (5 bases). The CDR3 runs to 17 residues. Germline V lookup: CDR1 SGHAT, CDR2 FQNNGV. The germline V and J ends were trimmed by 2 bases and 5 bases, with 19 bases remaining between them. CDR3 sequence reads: CASSLKTSGSTENIQYF. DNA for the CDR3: TGTGCCAGCAGCTTAAAAACTAGTGGGAGTACCGAAAACATTCAGTACTTC.

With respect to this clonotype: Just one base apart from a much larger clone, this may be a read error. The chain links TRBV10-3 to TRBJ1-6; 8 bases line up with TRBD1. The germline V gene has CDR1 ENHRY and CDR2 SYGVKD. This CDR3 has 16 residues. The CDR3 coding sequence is TGTGACATCAGTGACGCCCGGACAGGGAATAATTCACCCCTCCACTTT. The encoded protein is CDISDARTGNNSPLHF.

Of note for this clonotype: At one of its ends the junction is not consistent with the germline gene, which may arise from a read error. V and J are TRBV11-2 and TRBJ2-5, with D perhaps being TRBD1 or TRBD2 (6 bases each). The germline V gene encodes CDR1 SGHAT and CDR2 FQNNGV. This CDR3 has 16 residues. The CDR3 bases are TGTGTCAGCACCCACCCAGGGGATACCGGGAGTGAGACTCAGTACTTC. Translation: CVSTHPGDTGSETQYF.

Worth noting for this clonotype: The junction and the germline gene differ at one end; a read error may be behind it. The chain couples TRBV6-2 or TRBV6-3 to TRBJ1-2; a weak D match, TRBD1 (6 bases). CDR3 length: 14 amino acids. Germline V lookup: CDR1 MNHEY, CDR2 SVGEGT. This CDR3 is CTSSRGRGQDGYTF. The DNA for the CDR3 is TGTACCAGCAGCCGTGGACGGGGGCAGGATGGCTACACCTTC.

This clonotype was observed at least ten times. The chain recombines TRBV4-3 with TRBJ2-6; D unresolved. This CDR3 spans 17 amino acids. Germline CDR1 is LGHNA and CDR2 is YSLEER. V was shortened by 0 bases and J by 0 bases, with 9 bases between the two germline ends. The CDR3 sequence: CASSQDHSPSGANVLTF. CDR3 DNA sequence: TGCGCCAGCAGCCAAGATCACAGCCCCTCTGGGGCCAACGTCCTGACTTTC.